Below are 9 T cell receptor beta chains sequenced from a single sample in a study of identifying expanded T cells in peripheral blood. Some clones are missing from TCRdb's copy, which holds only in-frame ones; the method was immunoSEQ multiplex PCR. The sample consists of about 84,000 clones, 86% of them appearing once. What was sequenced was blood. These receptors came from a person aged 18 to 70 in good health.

The CDR3 sequence: CASKTSGTGLYEQYF. DNA for the CDR3: TGTGCCAGTAAAACATCCGGGACAGGGTTATACGAGCAGTACTTC. This chain joins TRBV19 and TRBJ2-7, with 9 bases identical to TRBD1. CDR3 length equals 15 residues. V lost 7 bases and J lost 4; bases outside the gene matches: 11. The V gene's germline CDR1 is LNHDA and CDR2 SQIVND (reference sequence).

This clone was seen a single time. The CDR3 nucleotides read TGCAGCGTTGTTGTAGACAGTGAAGCTTTCTTT. Protein product: CSVVVDSEAFF. V gene TRBV29-1 combines with J gene TRBJ1-1; tentatively, D is TRBD1 (5 bases). CDR1 is SQVTM and CDR2 is ANQGSEA in the germline V gene. The CDR3 has 11 residues. V was trimmed by 4 bases and J by 7 bases, leaving 10 bases between them.

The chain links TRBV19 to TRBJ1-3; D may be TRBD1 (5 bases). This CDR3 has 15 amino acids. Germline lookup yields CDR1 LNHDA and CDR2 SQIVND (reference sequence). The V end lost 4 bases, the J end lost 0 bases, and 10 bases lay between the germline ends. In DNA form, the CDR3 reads TGTGCCAGTAGTACCAGAACAGGCTCTGGAAACACCATATATTTT. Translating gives CASSTRTGSGNTIYF. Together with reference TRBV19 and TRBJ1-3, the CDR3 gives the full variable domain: DGGITQSPKYLFRKEGQNVTLSCEQNLNHDAMYWYRQDPGQGLRLIYYSQIVNDFQKGDIAEGYSVSREKKESFPLTVTSAQKNPTAFYLCASSTRTGSGNTIYFGEGSWLTVV.

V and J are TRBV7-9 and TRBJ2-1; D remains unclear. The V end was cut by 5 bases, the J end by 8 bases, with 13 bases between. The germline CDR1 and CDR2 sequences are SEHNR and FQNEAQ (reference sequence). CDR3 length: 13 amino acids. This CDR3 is CASSIQVVDEQFF. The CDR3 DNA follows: TGTGCCAGCAGCATCCAGGTCGTTGATGAGCAGTTCTTC.

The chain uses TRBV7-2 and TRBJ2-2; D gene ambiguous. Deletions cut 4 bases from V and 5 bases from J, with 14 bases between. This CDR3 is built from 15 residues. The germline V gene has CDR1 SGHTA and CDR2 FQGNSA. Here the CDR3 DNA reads TGTGCCAGCAGCTCCCCTCCGACTGGGACCGGGGAGCTGTTTTTT. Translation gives CASSSPPTGTGELFF. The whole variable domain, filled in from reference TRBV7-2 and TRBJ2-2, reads GAGVSQSPSNKVTEKGKDVELRCDPISGHTALYWYRQSLGQGLEFLIYFQGNSAPDKSGLPSDRFSAERTGGSVSTLTIQRTQQEDSAVYLCASSSPPTGTGELFFGEGSRLTVL.

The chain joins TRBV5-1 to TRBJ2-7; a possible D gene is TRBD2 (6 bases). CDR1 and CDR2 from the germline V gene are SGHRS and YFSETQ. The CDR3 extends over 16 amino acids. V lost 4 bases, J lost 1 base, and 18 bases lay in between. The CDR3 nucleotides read TGCGCCAGCAGCCTGGTGGGGGGAGCGGAGTCCTACGAGCAGTACTTC. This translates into CASSLVGGAESYEQYF. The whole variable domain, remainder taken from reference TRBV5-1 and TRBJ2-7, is KAGVTQTPRYLIKTRGQQVTLSCSPISGHRSVSWYQQTPGQGLQFLFEYFSETQRNKGNFPGRFSGRQFSNSRSEMNVSTLELGDSALYLCASSLVGGAESYEQYFGPGTRLTVT.

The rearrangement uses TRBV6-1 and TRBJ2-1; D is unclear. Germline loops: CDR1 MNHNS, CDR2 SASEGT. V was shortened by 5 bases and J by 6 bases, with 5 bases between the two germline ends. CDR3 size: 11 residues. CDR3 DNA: TGTGCCAGCAGTATACTCAATGAGCAGTTCTTC. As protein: CASSILNEQFF.

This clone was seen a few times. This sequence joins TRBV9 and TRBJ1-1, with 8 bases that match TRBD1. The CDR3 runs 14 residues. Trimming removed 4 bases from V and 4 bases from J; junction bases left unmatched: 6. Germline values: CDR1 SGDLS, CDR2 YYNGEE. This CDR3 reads CASSPSGQGTEAFF. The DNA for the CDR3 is TGTGCCAGCAGCCCGAGTGGACAGGGCACTGAAGCTTTCTTT.

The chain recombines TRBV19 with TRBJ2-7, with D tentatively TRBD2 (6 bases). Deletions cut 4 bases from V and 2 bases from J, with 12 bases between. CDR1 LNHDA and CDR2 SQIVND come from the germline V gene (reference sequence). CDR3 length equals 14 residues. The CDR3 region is CASSTGSIAYEQYF. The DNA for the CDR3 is TGTGCCAGTAGTACCGGGAGTATAGCCTACGAGCAGTACTTC.